Each of the 10 T cell receptor beta chains below was sequenced from the same sample in a study of blood T cell repertoires in COVID-19. The assay was immunoSEQ multiplex PCR, and TCRdb's table has in-frame clones only and misses some. This table has 35,000 to 45,000 clones, approximately 90% appearing once. Material for sequencing was peripheral blood. The receptors derive from a man aged 50 to 60 with active COVID-19.

This chain's CDR3 is CASSLGSGGRADEQYF. The CDR3 nucleotides read TGTGCCAGCAGCTTGGGTTCCGGCGGGAGGGCCGACGAGCAGTACTTC. The chain links TRBV5-4 to TRBJ2-7; TRBD2 aligns across 9 bases. Germline-derived CDR1 and CDR2 are SGHNT and YYREEE (reference sequence). The CDR3 runs to 16 residues. V lost 0 bases and J lost 5; bases outside the gene matches: 9.

The V call is TRBV28, the J call TRBJ2-5; 13 bases agree with TRBD2. This CDR3 is built from 17 residues. Looked up from germline, CDR1 is MDHEN and CDR2 is SYDVKM. J lost 9 bases, V lost 6 bases, and 16 bases had no gene match. The CDR3 loop reads CASRNYGTSGTSGPQYF. The CDR3, as DNA: TGTGCCAGCAGAAATTACGGGACTAGCGGGACCTCTGGGCCCCAGTACTTC. Full variable domain (rest looked up from reference TRBV28 and TRBJ2-5): DVKVTQSSRYLVKRTGEKVFLECVQDMDHENMFWYRQDPGLGLRLIYFSYDVKMKEKGDIPEGYSVSREKKERFSLILESASTNQTSMYLCASRNYGTSGTSGPQYFGPGTRLLVL.

The chain couples TRBV5-4 to TRBJ2-6; D remains ambiguous. Trimming left V 0 bases short and J 1 base short, with 8 bases between. This CDR3 is 16 amino acids long. CDR1 and CDR2 from the germline V gene are SGHNT and YYREEE (reference sequence). CDR3: CASSLAPGSGANVLTF. In DNA, the CDR3 is TGTGCCAGCAGCTTGGCCCCCGGGTCTGGGGCCAACGTCCTGACTTTC.

V usage is TRBV4-1 and J usage is TRBJ2-1; 9 positions agree with TRBD2. V gave up 1 base and J gave up 8 bases; unmatched junction bases: 6. The CDR3 runs to 15 residues. Germline-derived CDR1 and CDR2 are MGHRA and YSYEKL. For the CDR3, the DNA is TGCGCCAGCAGCCAAGTTGCGGGAGGGTCCCATGAGCAGTTCTTC. It translates to CASSQVAGGSHEQFF.

This chain uses TRBV5-1 with TRBJ1-6, with 9 bases fitting TRBD1. The CDR3 totals 16 residues. V was pared by 0 bases and J by 7 bases, with 5 bases of the junction left unmatched. Germline CDR1 SGHRS, CDR2 YFSETQ. In nucleotides, the CDR3 is TGCGCCAGCAGCTTGGCTCGGACAGGGGACAATTCACCCCTCCACTTT. It yields the protein CASSLARTGDNSPLHF. Using reference TRBV5-1 and TRBJ1-6 for the parts outside the CDR3, the full variable domain is KAGVTQTPRYLIKTRGQQVTLSCSPISGHRSVSWYQQTPGQGLQFLFEYFSETQRNKGNFPGRFSGRQFSNSRSEMNVSTLELGDSALYLCASSLARTGDNSPLHFGNGTRLTVT.

Here the CDR3 reads CASSTNGQDNTEAFF. Here the CDR3 DNA reads TGCGCCAGCAGCACCAATGGACAGGATAACACTGAAGCTTTCTTT. The chain has TRBV5-1 and TRBJ1-1; 7 bases align to TRBD1. Unmatched junction bases numbered 8, after V lost 4 bases and J lost 2 bases. This CDR3 is 15 amino acids long. Germline CDR1 is SGHRS and CDR2 is YFSETQ.

This clone was counted once. V gene TRBV6-6 combines with J gene TRBJ2-3; the match to TRBD2 covers 8 bases. The germline V gene has CDR1 MNHNY and CDR2 SVGAGI (reference sequence). The V gene end was trimmed by 5 bases and the J gene end by 0 bases; junction bases not matched to a gene: 19. CDR3 length equals 20 residues. CDR3 loop: CASSRSPASGSPTSTDTQYF. CDR3 sequence (DNA): TGTGCCAGCAGTCGGTCCCCCGCCAGCGGGAGTCCTACTAGCACAGATACGCAGTATTTT.

The chain links TRBV6-6 to TRBJ1-1; TRBD1 agrees at 8 bases. The V segment lost 6 bases and the J segment 7 bases; nucleotides outside the gene matches: 4. The CDR3 extends over 12 amino acids. CDR1 MNHNY and CDR2 SVGAGI come from the germline V gene (reference sequence). CDR3 amino acids: CASRDGQGEAFF. CDR3 nucleotides: TGTGCCAGCAGGGACGGACAGGGTGAAGCTTTCTTT.

The chain recombines TRBV3-1 (or the pseudogene TRBV3-2) with TRBJ1-3, with TRBD1 matching over 10 bases. The V and J ends lost 4 bases and 0 bases, in that order; junction bases with no gene match: 3. Germline V lookup: CDR1 LGHDT, CDR2 YNNKEL (reference sequence). The CDR3 totals 16 residues. CDR3 protein: CASSRGQGGSGNTIYF. In nucleotides, the CDR3 is TGTGCCAGCAGCCGCGGACAGGGGGGCTCTGGAAACACCATATATTTT.

J is TRBJ2-1 and V is TRBV7-9, with D possibly being TRBD1 (6 bases). This CDR3 contains 16 residues. Trimming stripped 3 bases from V and 1 base from J, with 13 bases between. The germline gives CDR1 SEHNR, CDR2 FQNEAQ (reference sequence). The CDR3 reads CASSFSQGRSYNEQFF. The CDR3 DNA is TGTGCCAGCAGCTTTTCCCAGGGGAGATCCTACAATGAGCAGTTCTTC.